A selection of T cell receptor beta chains follows, all from one sample in a study of blood T cell repertoires in COVID-19. TCRdb's table, derived via immunoSEQ multiplex PCR, lists solely in-frame clones and lacks some. The sample has 290,000 or so clones, 87% seen once. What was sequenced was peripheral blood. These receptors were obtained from a man between 18 and 29 years old with active or convalescent COVID-19. The CDR3 runs from the conserved cysteine through the conserved F or W. The order of the fields is clone size, D gene, J gene, V gene, CDR3 protein, CDR3 DNA. D genes are given only for firm matches. Size is omitted from some rows. Given values are once, few, many or a class for expanded clones.

>once|NA|TRBJ1-2|TRBV5-1
CASSLVDSGTNYGYTF
TGCGCCAGCAGCTTGGTAGATTCGGGAACTAACTATGGCTACACCTTC
>NA|TRBD1|TRBJ1-2|TRBV9
CASSAPGQGADGYTF
TGTGCCAGCAGCGCTCCGGGACAGGGGGCCGATGGCTACACCTTC
>NA|TRBD1|TRBJ2-3|TRBV11-2
CASSLGRGQGAHTDTQYF
TGTGCCAGCAGCCTAGGAAGGGGACAGGGGGCGCACACAGATACGCAGTATTTT
>NA|NA|TRBJ1-4|TRBV13
CASSSGQGVTNEKLFF
TGTGCCAGCAGCTCTGGCCAAGGGGTAACTAATGAAAAACTGTTTTTT
>NA|NA|TRBJ1-1|TRBV6-6
CASTPRGMAEAFF
TGTGCCAGCACCCCTCGGGGTATGGCTGAAGCTTTCTTT
>few|NA|TRBJ1-5|TRBV7-2
CASSLVGGGNQPQHF
TGTGCCAGCAGCTTAGTGGGGGGGGGTAATCAGCCCCAGCATTTT
>NA|NA|TRBJ2-7|TRBV19
CASSIFERPYEQYF
TGTGCCAGTAGTATCTTTGAGCGCCCCTACGAGCAGTACTTC
>NA|TRBD1|TRBJ1-5|TRBV29-1
CSVGEGQGQPQHF
TGCAGCGTTGGTGAAGGACAGGGGCAGCCCCAGCATTTT
>NA|NA|TRBJ1-4|TRBV9
CASSVETRGEKLFF
TGTGCCAGCAGCGTAGAAACTAGAGGGGAAAAACTGTTTTTT
>NA|NA|TRBJ2-7|TRBV7-9
CASSLGGSEQYF
TGTGCCAGCAGCTTAGGAGGCAGCGAGCAGTACTTC
>NA|NA|TRBJ2-1|TRBV6-4
CASARDNSYNEQFF
TGTGCCAGCGCCCGTGACAACTCCTACAATGAGCAGTTCTTC
>NA|TRBD2|TRBJ2-7|TRBV4-3
CASSQELADQQYF
TGCGCCAGCAGCCAAGAACTAGCGGACCAGCAGTACTTC
>NA|NA|TRBJ1-6|TRBV6-5
CASSYSSGRGFSPLHF
TGTGCCAGCAGTTACTCGTCGGGAAGAGGGTTTTCACCCCTCCACTTT
>NA|NA|TRBJ2-7|TRBV27
CASSVTSPPYEQYF
TGTGCCAGCAGTGTGACATCCCCACCCTACGAGCAGTACTTC
>NA|TRBD1|TRBJ1-2|TRBV2
CASTGTGTDYGYTF
TGTGCCAGCACGGGGACAGGGACCGATTATGGCTACACCTTC
>NA|NA|TRBJ2-3|TRBV5-1
CASSLGASGTDTQYF
TGCGCCAGCAGCTTGGGGGCTAGCGGCACAGATACGCAGTATTTT
>NA|TRBD1|TRBJ2-5|TRBV28
CASSLLGTGWETQYF
TGTGCCAGCAGTTTATTGGGGACAGGCTGGGAGACCCAGTACTTC
>NA|TRBD2|TRBJ2-7|TRBV7-9
CASSFMGLAGSSYEQYF
TGTGCCAGCAGCTTTATGGGGCTAGCGGGTTCTTCCTACGAGCAGTACTTC
>few|NA|TRBJ2-7|TRBV11-2
CASSLYFTPSAEQYF
TGTGCCAGCAGCTTGTATTTCACACCATCTGCCGAGCAGTACTTC
>NA|NA|TRBJ2-7|TRBV5-6
CASSFDRGYEQYF
TGTGCCAGCAGCTTCGACAGAGGCTACGAGCAGTACTTC
>NA|NA|TRBJ1-3|TRBV7-9
CASSLASVSGNTIYF
TGTGCCAGCAGCTTAGCTTCTGTCTCTGGAAACACCATATATTTT
>once|TRBD1|TRBJ1-1|TRBV2
CASRTRTGPANEAFF
TGTGCCAGCAGGACGCGGACAGGACCGGCGAATGAAGCTTTCTTT
>NA|NA|TRBJ1-2|TRBV4-1
CASSQERGLELYGYTF
TGCGCCAGCAGCCAAGAACGCGGGCTTGAGCTCTATGGCTACACCTTC
>once|TRBD1|TRBJ2-1|TRBV10-3
CAISDPTGADEQFF
TGTGCCATCAGTGACCCGACAGGGGCGGATGAGCAGTTCTTC
>NA|TRBD1|TRBJ1-2|TRBV27
CASSTRDRGRGGYTF
TGTGCCAGCAGTACTCGGGACAGGGGAAGAGGTGGCTACACCTTC
>NA|NA|TRBJ2-1|TRBV27
CASSPLPSETINEQFF
TGTGCCAGCAGCCCCCTGCCTAGCGAAACCATCAATGAGCAGTTCTTC
>NA|NA|TRBJ2-7|TRBV13
CASSLGRALYEQYF
TGTGCCAGCAGCTTAGGCAGGGCTCTCTACGAGCAGTACTTC
>NA|NA|TRBJ1-4|TRBV18
CASSPSFSRNNEKLFF
TGTGCCAGCTCACCGTCATTCTCGCGGAATAATGAAAAACTGTTTTTT
>NA|NA|TRBJ1-1|TRBV14
CASSPELRGGDEAFF
TGTGCCAGCAGCCCCGAACTCCGGGGTGGGGATGAAGCTTTCTTT
>NA|NA|TRBJ2-1|TRBV19
CASSAGSRNEQFF
TGTGCCAGTAGCGCCGGGAGCCGCAATGAGCAGTTCTTC
>NA|NA|TRBJ2-1|TRBV15
CATSRETGIHEQFF
TGTGCCACCAGCAGAGAAACAGGGATCCATGAGCAGTTCTTC
>NA|TRBD2|TRBJ2-3|TRBV9
CASSDGTTSTDTQYF
TGTGCCAGTTCGGATGGGACTACAAGCACAGATACGCAGTATTTT
>NA|NA|TRBJ2-5|TRBV7-6
CASSLAGGASETQYF
TGTGCCAGCAGCTTAGCAGGGGGGGCCTCGGAGACCCAGTACTTC
>NA|NA|TRBJ1-4|TRBV6-2/TRBV6-3
CASSRETNEKLFF
TGTGCCAGCAGCAGGGAGACTAATGAAAAACTGTTTTTT
>NA|TRBD1|TRBJ1-4|TRBV7-9
CASATGTGGSSNEKLFF
TGTGCCAGCGCGACAGGGACAGGGGGGTCATCTAATGAAAAACTGTTTTTT
>NA|TRBD2|TRBJ2-1|TRBV4-2
CASSQDLAGGGSYNEQFF
TGTGCCAGCAGCCAAGACCTAGCGGGAGGAGGGTCCTACAATGAGCAGTTCTTC
>NA|TRBD2|TRBJ2-7|TRBV11-2
CASSPGGGTYEQYF
TGTGCCAGCAGCCCCGGGGGGGGAACCTACGAGCAGTACTTC
>few|NA|TRBJ2-2|TRBV5-1
CASTILGTSSPGELFF
TGCGCCAGCACGATATTGGGTACTAGTAGTCCCGGGGAGCTGTTTTTT
>NA|TRBD1|TRBJ1-4|TRBV7-2
CASSWRQGEKLFF
TGTGCCAGCAGCTGGAGACAGGGGGAAAAACTGTTTTTT
>NA|TRBD2|TRBJ2-5|TRBV18
CASSPGTSTGKTQYF
TGTGCCAGCTCACCAGGGACTAGCACGGGGAAGACCCAGTACTTC
>NA|TRBD2|TRBJ2-3|TRBV7-2
CASSLTGTSGGSTDTQYF
TGTGCCAGCAGCTTAACCGGGACTAGCGGGGGAAGCACAGATACGCAGTATTTT
>NA|TRBD1|TRBJ1-4|TRBV11-2
CASSLTGGVIEKLFF
TGTGCCAGCAGCCTGACAGGGGGCGTTATTGAAAAACTGTTTTTT
>NA|TRBD2|TRBJ2-2|TRBV5-8
CASSEGTSGRTPNTGELFF
TGTGCCAGCAGCGAGGGGACTAGCGGGAGGACCCCGAACACCGGGGAGCTGTTTTTT
>NA|TRBD1|TRBJ1-1|TRBV9
CASSGGQGFTEAFF
TGTGCCAGCAGCGGGGGACAGGGGTTCACTGAAGCTTTCTTT
>NA|NA|TRBJ1-1|TRBV5-5
CASSNRERGRRTEAFF
TGTGCCAGCAGCAACCGGGAGCGGGGGCGCCGGACTGAAGCTTTCTTT
>NA|NA|TRBJ1-3|TRBV27
CASSRTAGSGNTIYF
TGTGCCAGCAGTAGGACAGCAGGCTCTGGAAACACCATATATTTT
>NA|TRBD2|TRBJ2-5|TRBV6-5
CASSYSASGGQETQYF
TGTGCCAGCAGTTACTCAGCCAGCGGGGGGCAAGAGACCCAGTACTTC
>NA|TRBD1|TRBJ2-7|TRBV5-6
CASSLRQGHSYEQYF
TGTGCCAGCAGCTTGCGACAGGGACACTCCTACGAGCAGTACTTC
>few|NA|TRBJ1-1|TRBV19
CASLDGGGSTEAFF
TGTGCCAGTCTCGATGGGGGGGGGAGCACTGAAGCTTTCTTT